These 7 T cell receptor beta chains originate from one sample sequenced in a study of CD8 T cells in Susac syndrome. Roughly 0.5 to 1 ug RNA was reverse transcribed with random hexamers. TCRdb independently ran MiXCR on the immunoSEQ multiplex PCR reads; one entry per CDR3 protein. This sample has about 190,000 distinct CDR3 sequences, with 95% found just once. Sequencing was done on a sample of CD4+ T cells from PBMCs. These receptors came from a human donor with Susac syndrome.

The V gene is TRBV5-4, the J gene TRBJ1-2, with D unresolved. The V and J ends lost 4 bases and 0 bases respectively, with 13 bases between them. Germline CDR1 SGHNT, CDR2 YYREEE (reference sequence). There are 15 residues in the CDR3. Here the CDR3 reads CASSHPLGANYGYTF. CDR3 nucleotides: TGTGCCAGCAGCCACCCCCTCGGGGCTAACTATGGCTACACCTTC.

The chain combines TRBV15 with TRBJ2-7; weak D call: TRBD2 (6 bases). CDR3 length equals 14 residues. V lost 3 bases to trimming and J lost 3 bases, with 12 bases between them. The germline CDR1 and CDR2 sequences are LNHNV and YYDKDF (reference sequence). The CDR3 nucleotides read TGTGCCACCAGCAGGACTCCGGGGGACTACGAGCAGTACTTC. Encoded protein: CATSRTPGDYEQYF.

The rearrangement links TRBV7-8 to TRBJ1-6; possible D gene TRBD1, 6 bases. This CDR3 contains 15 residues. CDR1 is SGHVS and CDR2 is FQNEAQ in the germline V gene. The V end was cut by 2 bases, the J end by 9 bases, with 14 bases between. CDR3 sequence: CASSLNQGGGSPLHF. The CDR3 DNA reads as TGTGCCAGCAGCTTAAATCAGGGAGGGGGTTCACCCCTCCACTTT.

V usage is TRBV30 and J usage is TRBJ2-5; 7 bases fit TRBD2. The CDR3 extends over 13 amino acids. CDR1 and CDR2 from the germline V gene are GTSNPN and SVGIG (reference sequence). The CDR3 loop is CARRASGTETQYF. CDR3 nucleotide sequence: TGTGCGAGGAGGGCTAGCGGCACAGAGACCCAGTACTTC.

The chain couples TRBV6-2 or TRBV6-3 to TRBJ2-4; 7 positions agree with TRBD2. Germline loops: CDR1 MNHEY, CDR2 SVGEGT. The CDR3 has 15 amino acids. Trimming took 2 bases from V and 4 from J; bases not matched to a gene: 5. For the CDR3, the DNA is TGTGCCAGCAGTTACCCTAGCGGCATAAAAAACATTCAGTACTTC. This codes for CASSYPSGIKNIQYF.

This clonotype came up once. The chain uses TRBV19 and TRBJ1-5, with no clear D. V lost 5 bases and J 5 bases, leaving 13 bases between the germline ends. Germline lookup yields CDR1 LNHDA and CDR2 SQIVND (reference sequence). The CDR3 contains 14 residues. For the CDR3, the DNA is TGTGCCAGTAGTGCCTCTGGCGGTGATCAGCCCCAGCATTTT. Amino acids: CASSASGGDQPQHF.

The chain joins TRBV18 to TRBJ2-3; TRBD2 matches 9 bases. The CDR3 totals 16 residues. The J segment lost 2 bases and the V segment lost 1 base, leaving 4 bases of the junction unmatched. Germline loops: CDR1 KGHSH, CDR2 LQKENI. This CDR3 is CASSPLKRGVTDTQYF. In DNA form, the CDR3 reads TGTGCCAGCTCACCACTCAAGCGGGGGGTCACAGATACGCAGTATTTT.